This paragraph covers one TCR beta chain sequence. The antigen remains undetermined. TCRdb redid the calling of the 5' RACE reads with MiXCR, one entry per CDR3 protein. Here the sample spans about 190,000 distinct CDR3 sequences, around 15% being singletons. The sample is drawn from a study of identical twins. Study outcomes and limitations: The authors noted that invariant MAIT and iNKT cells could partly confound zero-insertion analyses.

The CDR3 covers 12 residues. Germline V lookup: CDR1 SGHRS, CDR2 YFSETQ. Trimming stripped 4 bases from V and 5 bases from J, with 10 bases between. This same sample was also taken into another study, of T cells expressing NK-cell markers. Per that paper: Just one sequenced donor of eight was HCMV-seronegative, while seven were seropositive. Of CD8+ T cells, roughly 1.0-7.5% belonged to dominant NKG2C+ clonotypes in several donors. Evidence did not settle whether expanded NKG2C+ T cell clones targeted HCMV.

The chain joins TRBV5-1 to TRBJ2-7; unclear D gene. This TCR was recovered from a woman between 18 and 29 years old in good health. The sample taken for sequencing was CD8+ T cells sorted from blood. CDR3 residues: CASSHGPDEQYF. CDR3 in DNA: TGCGCCAGCAGCCACGGACCCGACGAGCAGTACTTC.